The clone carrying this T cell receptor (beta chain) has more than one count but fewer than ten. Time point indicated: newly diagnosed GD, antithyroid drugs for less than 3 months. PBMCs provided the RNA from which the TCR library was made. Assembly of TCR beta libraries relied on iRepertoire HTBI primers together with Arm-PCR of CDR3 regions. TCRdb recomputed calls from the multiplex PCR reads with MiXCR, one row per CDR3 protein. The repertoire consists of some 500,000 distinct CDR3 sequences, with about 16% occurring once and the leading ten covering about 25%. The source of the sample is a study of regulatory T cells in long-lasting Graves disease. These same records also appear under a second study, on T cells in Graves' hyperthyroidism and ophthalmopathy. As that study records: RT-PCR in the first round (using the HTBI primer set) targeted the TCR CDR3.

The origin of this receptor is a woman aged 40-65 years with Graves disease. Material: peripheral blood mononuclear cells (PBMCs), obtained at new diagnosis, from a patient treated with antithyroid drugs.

For the CDR3, the DNA is TGTGCCAGCAGCTTGCCGGGGGGCGGCGGGGCCAACGTCCTGACTTTC. It encodes CASSLPGGGGANVLTF. J is TRBJ2-6 and V is TRBV7-9, with D maybe TRBD2 (7 bases). The CDR3 covers 16 residues. Germline CDR1 is SEHNR and CDR2 is FQNEAQ (reference sequence). V was clipped by 3 bases and J by 4 bases, with 13 bases between them. The whole variable domain, remainder taken from reference TRBV7-9 and TRBJ2-6, is DTGVSQNPRHKITKRGQNVTFRCDPISEHNRLYWYRQTLGQGPEFLTYFQNEAQLEKSRLLSDRFSAERPKGSFSTLEIQRTEQGDSAMYLCASSLPGGGGANVLTFGAGSRLTVL.